The next 3 T cell receptor beta chains were all read from a single sample in a study of T cell repertoires in cytomegalovirus infection. These receptors lack a known antigen. TCRdb independently ran MiXCR on the reads; one entry per CDR3 protein. The sample records hundreds of thousands of distinct CDR3 sequences, roughly 43% being singletons. This material consisted of cultured PBMCs, taken from culture after CMV antigen stimulation. The origin of the receptors is a human donor in good health (CMV status not recorded). Some clones in this sample may be carry-over from other donors' samples.

Concerning this clonotype: The junction does not match germline at one end; this may be a read error. The chain couples TRBV2 to TRBJ1-1, with 10 nucleotides matching TRBD1. Per germline, CDR1 SNHLY and CDR2 FYNNEI. This CDR3 is 18 amino acids long. The DNA for the CDR3 is TGTGCCAGCAGTGACCGGCGGGACAGGGGCGGGGGGAACGCTGAAGCTTTCTTT. Its protein product is CASSDRRDRGGGNAEAFF.

This chain connects TRBV3-1 to TRBJ2-1, with 8 bases identical to TRBD2. The CDR3 is made up of 17 amino acids. CDR1 LGHDT and CDR2 YNNKEL come from the germline V gene (reference sequence). V trimming: 1 base; J trimming: 3 bases; junction bases outside the gene matches: 8. This chain's CDR3 is CASSQVSGSPLYNEQFF. In DNA form, the CDR3 reads TGTGCCAGCAGCCAAGTCAGCGGGAGTCCCCTCTACAATGAGCAGTTCTTC.

This chain joins TRBV7-2 and TRBJ2-3; 9 nucleotides match TRBD2. The CDR3 length is 16 residues. Germline lookup yields CDR1 SGHTA and CDR2 FQGNSA. The trim removed 3 bases at V and 5 bases at J, leaving 9 bases unmatched. The CDR3: CASSLWAGGLGDTQYF. CDR3 DNA: TGTGCCAGCAGCTTGTGGGCGGGAGGGCTTGGAGATACGCAGTATTTT.